Listed here are 24 T cell receptor beta chains from one sample, sequenced in a study of post-analysis software for immune sequencing data. Study-level results: A few TRBV segments, TRBV5-6, TRBV5-1 and TRBV20-1 among them, were found more frequent in patients than controls.

cDNA libraries for TCR beta contained unique molecular identifiers. TCRdb itself ran the PCR reads through MiXCR, one entry per CDR3 protein. The data hold more than 500,000 distinct CDR3 sequences, with around a third observed a single time. These receptors have no identified antigens. Sequenced: blood. These receptors were obtained from a girl between 2 and 17 years old with multiple sclerosis.

V and J are TRBV4-2 and TRBJ1-6; the match to TRBD1 covers 9 bases. V shed 1 base, J shed 8 bases, and the junction held 0 bases outside the gene matches. Germline CDR1 and CDR2: LGHNA and YNFKEQ. The CDR3 spans 14 residues. CDR3 sequence: CASSQGQGDSPLHF. Written as DNA, the CDR3 is TGTGCCAGCAGCCAAGGACAGGGGGATTCACCCCTCCACTTT.

The gene calls are TRBV20-1 and TRBJ1-1, with a tentative D call TRBD1 (6 bases). The germline gives CDR1 DFQATT, CDR2 SNEGSKA (reference sequence). The CDR3 is made up of 12 amino acids. Deletions cut 1 base from V and 7 bases from J, with 10 bases between. Here the CDR3 reads CSARGTAHEAFF. The CDR3, as DNA: TGCAGTGCTAGAGGGACAGCTCATGAAGCTTTCTTT.

V is TRBV5-1 and J is TRBJ2-1; D may be TRBD1 or TRBD2 (5 bases each). Between the trimmed V and J ends, which lost 2 bases and 0 bases, there was a span of 12 bases. The CDR3 is 16 amino acids. Germline V gives CDR1 SGHRS, CDR2 YFSETQ. DNA for the CDR3: TGCGCCAGCAGCTTTCAAGGGACGAGCTCCTACAATGAGCAGTTCTTC. It encodes CASSFQGTSSYNEQFF.

This clonotype was found a few times. The rearrangement joins TRBV10-2 to TRBJ2-5; D is uncertain. The germline CDR1 and CDR2 sequences are WSHSY and SAAADI. The CDR3 has 16 residues. With 6 bases removed from V and 2 bases from J, the gap between germline ends came to 19 bases. The CDR3 nucleotides read TGCGCCAGCAGGGCACCTTTGGCAGACGAACAAGAGACCCAGTACTTC. As protein: CASRAPLADEQETQYF.

The rearrangement uses TRBV5-1 and TRBJ2-3; 15 positions match TRBD2. V lost 3 bases, J lost 5 bases, and 7 bases stayed unmatched. Germline V gives CDR1 SGHRS, CDR2 YFSETQ. CDR3 length: 17 residues. CDR3 bases: TGCGCCAGCAGCTCCGGGACTAGCGGGGGGAACATAGATACGCAGTATTTT. Its translation is CASSSGTSGGNIDTQYF.

This clonotype was detected ten times or more. V is TRBV10-3 and J is TRBJ2-5, with 9 bases that match TRBD1. Germline-derived CDR1 and CDR2 are ENHRY and SYGVKD. V dropped 2 bases and J dropped 3; count of bases not matched to a gene: 4. The CDR3 is 15 amino acids. In DNA, the CDR3 is TGTGCCATCAGTGAGCCGGGACAGGGAGAAGAGACCCAGTACTTC. This translates into CAISEPGQGEETQYF.

This clonotype came up once. The chain is built from TRBV20-1 and TRBJ1-3; D is unclear. The V end lost 0 bases, the J end lost 0 bases, and 6 bases lay between the germline ends. This CDR3 spans 14 amino acids. Germline V gene sequence: CDR1 DFQATT, CDR2 SNEGSKA (reference sequence). CDR3 residues: CSARDFISGNTIYF. The DNA of the CDR3 is TGCAGTGCTAGAGACTTCATCTCTGGAAACACCATATATTTT.

This clonotype was counted ten times or more. V is TRBV7-3 and J is TRBJ2-3; 8 nucleotides align to TRBD2. Per germline, CDR1 SGHTA and CDR2 FQGTGA. There are 16 residues in the CDR3. V shed 1 base, J shed 1 base, and the junction held 4 bases outside the gene matches. The DNA of the CDR3 is TGTGCCAGCAGCTTAAGGCGGGGGGTAGGCACAGATACGCAGTATTTT. Protein product: CASSLRRGVGTDTQYF.

In this sample, this clonotype turned up a few times. The V gene is TRBV7-2, the J gene TRBJ2-1; the D is unclear. This CDR3 has 15 residues. V lost 4 bases and J 0 bases, leaving 10 bases between the germline ends. Germline V lookup: CDR1 SGHTA, CDR2 FQGNSA. The chain's CDR3 is CASSSGPSSYNEQFF. CDR3 in DNA: TGTGCCAGCAGCTCCGGGCCGAGCTCCTACAATGAGCAGTTCTTC.

This chain uses TRBV7-3 with TRBJ2-5; possibly TRBD2 for D (6 bases). The germline CDR1 and CDR2 sequences are SGHTA and FQGTGA. The CDR3 runs 12 residues. V was pared by 5 bases and J by 7 bases, with 11 bases between. The CDR3 DNA reads as TGTGCCAGCAGCACCTCCGGGGGGACCCAGTACTTC. Its translation is CASSTSGGTQYF.

This clonotype was counted a few times. The chain joins TRBV3-1 to TRBJ1-2, with 7 bases matching TRBD1. This CDR3 is built from 15 residues. With 6 bases clipped from V and 4 bases from J, the junction kept 11 bases outside the gene matches. Per germline, CDR1 LGHDT and CDR2 YNNKEL (reference sequence). The CDR3 DNA follows: TGTGCCAGCAGTTTCTACGACAGGGTCGGCTATGGCTACACCTTC. It specifies CASSFYDRVGYGYTF.

The rearrangement uses TRBV29-1 and TRBJ2-1, with no clear D. Germline CDR1 SQVTM, CDR2 ANQGSEA. V lost 2 bases to trimming and J lost 0 bases, with 11 bases between them. CDR3 length: 15 residues. CDR3 nucleotides: TGCAGCGTTGAAAAGCCAGATTCCTCCTACAATGAGCAGTTCTTC. It specifies CSVEKPDSSYNEQFF.

This clonotype has a handful of counts. The V and J genes are TRBV7-9 and TRBJ1-2, with D perhaps TRBD1 (6 bases). The germline V and J ends were trimmed by 5 bases and 8 bases, with 21 bases remaining between them. CDR3 length: 15 residues. Germline V lookup: CDR1 SEHNR, CDR2 FQNEAQ (reference sequence). Here the CDR3 reads CASSPRGGTFNGYTF. As DNA, the CDR3 is TGTGCCAGCAGCCCAAGAGGGGGAACGTTCAACGGCTACACCTTC. The whole variable domain, filled in from reference TRBV7-9 and TRBJ1-2, reads DTGVSQNPRHKITKRGQNVTFRCDPISEHNRLYWYRQTLGQGPEFLTYFQNEAQLEKSRLLSDRFSAERPKGSFSTLEIQRTEQGDSAMYLCASSPRGGTFNGYTFGSGTRLTVV.

The chain couples TRBV7-9 to TRBJ2-5; 7 bases map to TRBD1. The trim removed 5 bases at V and 4 bases at J, leaving 7 bases unmatched. The CDR3 contains 14 residues. Germline-derived CDR1 and CDR2 are SEHNR and FQNEAQ (reference sequence). The CDR3 DNA sequence: TGTGCCAGCAGCGTAGACAGGGCCAGAGAGACCCAGTACTTC. It translates to CASSVDRARETQYF. Supplemented by reference TRBV7-9 and TRBJ2-5, the full variable domain reads DTGVSQNPRHKITKRGQNVTFRCDPISEHNRLYWYRQTLGQGPEFLTYFQNEAQLEKSRLLSDRFSAERPKGSFSTLEIQRTEQGDSAMYLCASSVDRARETQYFGPGTRLLVL.

In the case of this clonotype: The germline gene is not matched at one end of the junction; a read error may be the cause. CDR3 loop: CSAEDSYSEQFF. For the CDR3, the DNA is TGCAGTGCGGAGGACAGCTACAGTGAGCAGTTCTTC. The chain couples TRBV20-1 to TRBJ2-1; perhaps TRBD1 as D (6 bases). This CDR3 has 12 residues. Germline loops: CDR1 DFQATT, CDR2 SNEGSKA (reference sequence).

This clonotype turned up a few times. The chain links TRBV5-1 to TRBJ2-3, with 7 bases identical to TRBD2. The CDR3 has 14 residues. Trimming at V came to 3 bases and at J to 4 bases, leaving 5 bases not matched to a gene. Germline assignment: CDR1 SGHRS and CDR2 YFSETQ. The CDR3 region is CASSSGTKADTQYF. CDR3 nucleotide sequence: TGCGCCAGCAGCTCGGGGACTAAGGCAGATACGCAGTATTTT.

The genes are TRBV4-1 and TRBJ2-3, with 12 bases fitting TRBD1. Germline V gives CDR1 MGHRA, CDR2 YSYEKL. CDR3 length: 19 amino acids. Trimming at V came to 3 bases and at J to 0 bases, leaving 10 bases not matched to a gene. CDR3 in amino acids: CASSHPPGQGAPSTDTQYF. The CDR3 DNA sequence: TGCGCCAGCAGCCATCCCCCGGGACAGGGGGCCCCTAGCACAGATACGCAGTATTTT.

The V gene is TRBV3-1, the J gene TRBJ2-4; D might be TRBD1 or TRBD2, each matching 7 bases. The CDR3 sequence is 19 residues long. The germline V and J ends were trimmed by 0 bases and 3 bases, with 21 bases remaining between them. CDR1 and CDR2 (germline): LGHDT, YNNKEL (reference sequence). The CDR3 DNA is TGTGCCAGCAGCCAAGATCCTCTTTCGACAGGGAGGGGCAAAAACATTCAGTACTTC. Translating it yields CASSQDPLSTGRGKNIQYF.

The rearrangement links TRBV6-2 or TRBV6-3 to TRBJ1-5; TRBD1 matches 9 bases. Trimming at V came to 6 bases and at J to 12 bases, leaving 9 bases not matched to a gene. The CDR3 extends over 13 amino acids. Germline V gives CDR1 MNHEY, CDR2 SVGEGT. This CDR3 reads CASSSGQGKGQHF. The CDR3, as DNA: TGTGCCAGCAGCAGTGGACAGGGGAAGGGCCAGCATTTT.

This chain connects TRBV20-1 to TRBJ2-3; D might be TRBD1 (6 bases). Trimming took 5 bases from V and 6 from J, leaving 18 bases between them. Per the germline V gene, CDR1 is DFQATT and CDR2 is SNEGSKA (reference sequence). The CDR3 has 14 residues. The CDR3 here is CSAFTGRQRDTQYF. Here the CDR3 DNA reads TGCAGTGCTTTCACAGGGCGGCAACGGGATACGCAGTATTTT.

The V gene is TRBV5-8, the J gene TRBJ2-5; the D gene could be TRBD1 or TRBD2 (5 bases each). CDR1 is SGHTS and CDR2 is YDEGEE in the germline V gene. The CDR3 is 15 amino acids. V lost 0 bases and J 2 bases, leaving 11 bases between the germline ends. Here the CDR3 reads CASSLEGTLQETQYF. The CDR3 nucleotides are TGTGCCAGCAGCTTGGAGGGGACGTTACAAGAGACCCAGTACTTC.

This clonotype was seen only a few times. The rearrangement links TRBV5-6 to TRBJ1-6; D unclear. The CDR3 has 13 amino acids. Trimming shortened V by 4 bases and J by 7 bases, and 9 bases separated the two germline ends. Germline CDR1 is SGHDT and CDR2 is YYEEEE. The CDR3 sequence is CASSETFNSPLHF. DNA for the CDR3: TGTGCCAGCAGCGAAACCTTCAATTCACCCCTCCACTTT.

This clonotype was picked up one time. The chain is built from TRBV20-1 and TRBJ2-5; D is perhaps TRBD1 (6 bases). The CDR3 contains 13 residues. V was cut by 5 bases and J by 2 bases, with 12 bases left in between. Germline CDR1 reads DFQATT; CDR2 reads SNEGSKA (reference sequence). This CDR3 reads CSAGRTDQETQYF. The CDR3, as DNA: TGCAGTGCTGGCCGGACAGATCAAGAGACCCAGTACTTC.

This clonotype was observed a few times. The chain links TRBV6-5 to TRBJ1-6, with D uncertain. Looked up from germline, CDR1 is MNHEY and CDR2 is SVGAGI. The V end was cut by 0 bases, the J end by 9 bases, with 15 bases between. The CDR3 is 16 amino acids. CDR3: CASSYSQRGKPSPLHF. Here the CDR3 DNA reads TGTGCCAGCAGTTACTCCCAACGGGGTAAACCTTCACCCCTCCACTTT.